This TCR beta chain was recorded in a study of molecular identifiers for immune sequencing clone quantification. Findings of the study overall: Underestimated sizes of highly expanded clones could result from identical TCR molecules that share a barcode. Among effectors, clones above 20 RNA copies held over 97% of molecules; among naive cells, under 1%. Jurkat TCR RNA that was spiked in from one cell was reportedly detectable among 750,000 to 1,000,000 naive cells.

This clonotype was seen at least ten times. The target antigen is unknown. Each CDR3 protein is one row after TCRdb ran MiXCR on the PCR reads. The table records fewer than 350,000 distinct CDR3 sequences, about 21% of them present only once. Naive CD8 T cells underwent sorting with the CD8+CD4-CCR7+CD45RA+ definition. The sample consisted of naive CD8+ T cells from blood, with Jurkat cell RNA spiked in. Stated subset: FACS-sorted CD8+CD4-CCR7+CD45RA+ naive T cells. The source of this sequence is a human donor in good health. Some libraries in this study had Jurkat cell RNA spiked in.

The CDR3 DNA follows: TGTGCCAGCAGCCCATACGGACAGGGCAACCGCGAGCAGTACTTC. It specifies CASSPYGQGNREQYF. The rearrangement uses TRBV5-4 and TRBJ2-7, with TRBD1 identical over 8 bases. Germline V lookup: CDR1 SGHNT, CDR2 YYREEE (reference sequence). CDR3 length equals 15 residues. The V gene end was trimmed by 4 bases and the J gene end by 6 bases; junction bases not matched to a gene: 12.